A single TCR beta chain is shown here with its context. Its antigen remains unidentified. Per-base quality was not reported, and no clone a single base away is much larger than it. This sample was taken from a study of T-cell memory formation after mild COVID-19 (TCRdb year 2021). Background on the whole study: TCR sequence clusters from the two donors were found to be largely donor specific. The cohort comprised two young, previously healthy adult volunteers, one female and one male. In two donors, T-cell clones that expanded and contracted after mild COVID-19 were followed by sequencing TCRalpha and TCRbeta repertoires longitudinally. What the research found in general, with its limitations: The study covered only a couple of mild cases, and larger cohorts including severe cases with pre-infection samples were considered necessary. Contracting CD4+ clones appeared mostly in the CM and EM memory subsets, whereas CD8+ clones were enriched in EMRA. Some responding clones were detected in pre-infection memory, which suggested that pre-existing cross-reactive memory T cells had joined the SARS-CoV-2 response. Whether the second-wave clones peaking on day 37 were SARS-CoV-2 specific was not confirmed. From day 15 to 85, contracting clones showed balanced CD4/CD8 phenotypes, whereas a second wave of clones that expanded from day 15 to 37 leaned towards CD4+.

The CDR3 covers 11 residues, taking in both the cysteine and the phenylalanine. Left in the record is the CDR3 DNA by itself, 33 bases read in frame from the first base. CDR1 and CDR2, per the germline V gene, are MNHEY and SVGAGI. V is clipped by 7 bases and J by 8 bases, and the sequence between their germline boundaries is 11 bases long. PBMCs were isolated by Ficoll-Paque density gradient centrifugation. The sequencer listed for this sample is Illumina NovaSeq 6000. TCRalpha and TCRbeta cDNA libraries were constructed by 5'RACE with constant-segment primers, with sample barcodes and unique molecular identifiers being introduced. Trizol reagent was used to extract RNA from every sample. The libraries were amplified in two PCR steps, and the second step added a second sample barcode and Illumina TruSeq adapters. Sequencing of libraries was performed on an Illumina NovaSeq with 2 x 150 bp paired-end reads. The authors' analysis ran thus. Reads were demultiplexed and collapsed into UMI-guided consensus sequences with migec v1.2.7. Using mixcr v2.1.11, UMI consensuses were aligned to TRA and TRB V and J templates and then assembled into clonotypes. Clonotypes were classified as expanded or contracted when called significant by both edgeR and NoisET, with noise models trained on biological replicates. For edgeR calls, a false discovery rate-adjusted p below 0.01 and a log2 fold-change threshold of 1 were applied. As an exploratory analysis of dynamics, PCA with hierarchical clustering was applied to max-normalized trajectories of the 1000 most abundant clonotypes. Separately sequenced CD4+ and CD8+ repertoires were used to assign a CD4 or CD8 phenotype to each responding clone. TCRdb passed the public sequencing reads through fastp at Q25 and MiXCR, retaining productive beta sequences. Each CDR3 protein appears once, grouped with its most common genes and DNA. The V and J calls follow TCRdb's processing rather than the paper's. This sample comprises 450,000 to 700,000 distinct CDR3 sequences, more than 15% of them detected only once. More than 10% of the sample is taken by the ten largest.

The sequencing input was PBMCs or a T cell subset sorted from them (not recorded which). The rearranged chain carries TRBV6-5 and TRBJ1-1, with the D segment identity uncertain. The origin of this receptor is an adult woman who had mild COVID-19 (a few samples of this study predate the infection). The sample titles of this study are shuffled in the database, so cell type and time point are left out; the donor was told from shared clones. For the CDR3, the sequence is CASTQNNEAFF. The DNA reads TGTGCCAGCACCCAGAATAACGAAGCTTTCTTT.